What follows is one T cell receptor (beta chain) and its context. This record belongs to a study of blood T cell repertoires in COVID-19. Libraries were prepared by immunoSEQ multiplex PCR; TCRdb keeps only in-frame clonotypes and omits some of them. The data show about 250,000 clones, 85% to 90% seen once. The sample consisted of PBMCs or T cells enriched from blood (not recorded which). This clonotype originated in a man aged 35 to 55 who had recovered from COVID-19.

This CDR3 reads CASSQFIAPSEQFF. The CDR3 coding sequence is TGTGCCAGCAGCCAATTCATCGCGCCATCAGAGCAGTTCTTC. The rearrangement joins TRBV3-1 (or the pseudogene TRBV3-2) to TRBJ2-1; D uncertain. V shed 2 bases and J shed 10 bases, with 15 bases lying between them. This CDR3 spans 14 amino acids. Germline-derived CDR1 and CDR2 are LGHDT and YNNKEL (reference sequence).